Following are 3 T cell receptor beta chains from one sample sequenced in a study of T cells in Graves' hyperthyroidism and ophthalmopathy (dated by TCRdb to between 2018 and 2021). Libraries were made using multiplex PCR. Data came from an Illumina HiSeq 2000. Amplification of TCR beta CDR3 regions was carried out from RNA transcripts. The first round of RT-PCR for the TCR CDR3 was performed with the HTBI primer set and the Qiagen OneStep RT-PCR kit. Using fastp trimming at Q25 and MiXCR clonotype assembly, TCRdb reanalyzed the public sequencing data and kept in-frame beta chains. Rows are combined by CDR3 protein, so each entry shows the most common genes and DNA. For this sample the table gives approximately 320,000 distinct CDR3 sequences, of which approximately 15% were detected only once. Roughly a third of the sample goes to the ten largest clones. The sequenced material came from blood. The receptors here all came from a man younger than 40 with Graves' hyperthyroidism.

This clonotype was counted many times. The chain combines TRBV5-8 with TRBJ2-2; D is uncertain. This CDR3 has 11 residues. Trimming stripped 6 bases from V and 5 bases from J, with 5 bases between. The germline V gene encodes CDR1 SGHTS and CDR2 YDEGEE. This CDR3 reads CASTQTGELFF. For the CDR3, the DNA is TGTGCCAGCACCCAGACCGGGGAGCTGTTTTTT.

This clonotype was counted between two and nine times. The CDR3 bases are TGTGCCAGCAGACCAGGGACTTGGAATGAGCAGTTCTTC. Its protein product is CASRPGTWNEQFF. V gene TRBV7-9 combines with J gene TRBJ2-1; D possibly corresponds to TRBD2 (6 bases). V dropped 6 bases and J dropped 7 bases, with 13 bases sitting between them. The CDR3 is 13 residues long. Germline assignment: CDR1 SEHNR and CDR2 FQNEAQ (reference sequence).

The chain joins TRBV27 to TRBJ2-7, with 10 bases that match TRBD2. With 5 bases clipped from V and 2 bases from J, the junction kept 21 bases outside the gene matches. There are 20 residues in the CDR3. Germline V gene sequence: CDR1 MNHEY, CDR2 SMNVEV (reference sequence). CDR3 sequence reads: CASSPGGGQGGSGGPYEQYF. The CDR3 DNA reads TGTGCCAGCAGTCCGGGGGGGGGGCAGGGTGGTAGCGGGGGGCCCTACGAGCAGTACTTC.